This TCR beta chain is drawn from a study of blood T cell repertoires in COVID-19. Overall study: Both acute and convalescent COVID-19 samples were obtained from the United States, Italy and Spain. PBMCs, B-cell-depleted T cells, or T cells provided the cDNA or gDNA that made up the material.

The J segment lost 7 bases and the V segment lost 3 bases, leaving 11 bases of the junction unmatched. From germline, CDR1 is LNHDA and CDR2 SQIVND (reference sequence). This CDR3 has 16 amino acids. In the authors' methods: Counts of nucleated cells, estimated from reference gene primer amplification, were obtained. Only in-frame clones appear in the TCRdb table, and some are missing; sequencing was by immunoSEQ multiplex PCR. V, J and clone size were drawn from that table, and D and trimming were deduced from the DNA. Of about 140,000 clones listed, 77% were seen once; the top ten hold roughly 10%.

The sequence was collected from a woman between 50 and 59 years old with active or convalescent COVID-19. Sequenced sample: peripheral blood. J is TRBJ2-1 and V is TRBV19; 8 positions match TRBD2. The CDR3 reads CASSIREAGVRNEQFF. CDR3 in DNA: TGTGCCAGTAGTATCCGCGAAGCGGGAGTACGGAATGAGCAGTTCTTC.